Each of the 8 T cell receptor beta chains below was sequenced from the same sample in a study of T cell repertoires in cytomegalovirus infection (dated by TCRdb to between 2018 and 2020). TCRdb records Illumina HiSeq 1500 as the sequencer. TCRdb applied fastp at Q25 and MiXCR to the public reads, then kept only in-frame beta chains. CDR3 protein duplicates are merged, each entry listing the most common genes and DNA. Present in this sample are roughly 630,000 distinct CDR3 sequences, about 24% of which were seen just once. The ten largest make up 7% to 9% of the sample. Sequenced sample: CD8+ T cells from PBMCs. The receptors originated from a human donor in good health (CMV status not recorded). Some clones in this sample may be carry-over from other donors' samples.

The chain has TRBV28 and TRBJ2-3; no firm D call. Germline V gene lookup returns CDR1 MDHEN and CDR2 SYDVKM. This CDR3 is 15 amino acids long. V was trimmed by 3 bases and J by 2 bases, leaving 12 bases between them. As DNA, the CDR3 is TGTGCCAGCAGTTTGGGCCAGAAGAACACAGATACGCAGTATTTT. This encodes CASSLGQKNTDTQYF.

A note on this clonotype: Just one base apart from a much larger clone, this may be a read error. The V and J genes are TRBV7-6 and TRBJ2-3; weak D call: TRBD2 (7 bases). The CDR3 consists of 15 residues. Germline V gene sequence: CDR1 SGHVS, CDR2 FNYEAQ. The CDR3 DNA reads as TGTGTCAGCAGCTCGGGGGGCAGGGGAACAGATACGCAGTATTTT. Protein product: CVSSSGGRGTDTQYF.

This clonotype turned up a few times. V is TRBV11-2 and J is TRBJ2-7, with 7 bases fitting TRBD2. Germline-derived CDR1 and CDR2 are SGHAT and FQNNGV. This CDR3 spans 18 amino acids. The V gene end was trimmed by 1 base and the J gene end by 2 bases; junction bases not matched to a gene: 14. In DNA form, the CDR3 reads TGTGCCAGCAGCTTAGGGGGCTTTCTAGCGGAGAGTCCCTACGAGCAGTACTTC. Translated: CASSLGGFLAESPYEQYF. The whole variable domain, remainder taken from reference TRBV11-2 and TRBJ2-7, is EAGVAQSPRYKIIEKRQSVAFWCNPISGHATLYWYQQILGQGPKLLIQFQNNGVVDDSQLPKDRFSAERLKGVDSTLKIQPAKLEDSAVYLCASSLGGFLAESPYEQYFGPGTRLTVT.

This clonotype was recorded at least ten times. The chain recombines TRBV7-8 with TRBJ2-5; D is possibly TRBD1 (5 bases). The V and J ends lost 5 bases and 1 base respectively, with 17 bases between them. The CDR3 length is 16 residues. Germline V gene data show CDR1 as SGHVS and CDR2 as FQNEAQ. CDR3 in amino acids: CASSPPTFDSQETQYF. The DNA for the CDR3 is TGTGCCAGCAGCCCCCCTACCTTCGACAGCCAAGAGACCCAGTACTTC.

The CDR3, as DNA: TGTGCCAGCAGTTACTCGCAGGCTGGGGCCAACGTCCTGACTTTC. Amino acid sequence: CASSYSQAGANVLTF. V usage is TRBV6-2 or TRBV6-3 and J usage is TRBJ2-6; D is undetermined. This CDR3 spans 15 amino acids. Germline V gene lookup returns CDR1 MNHEY and CDR2 SVGEGT. V dropped 0 bases and J dropped 2 bases, with 5 bases sitting between them.

In its sample, this clonotype was seen a few times. The CDR3, as DNA: TGTGCCAGCCACCCCACTAGCTCCTACAATGAGCAGTTCTTC. It specifies CASHPTSSYNEQFF. The chain joins TRBV6-5 to TRBJ2-1, with D possibly matching TRBD2 (5 bases). The V gene lost 8 bases and the J gene lost 0 bases, with 11 bases spanning the gap. Germline V gene data show CDR1 as MNHEY and CDR2 as SVGAGI. CDR3 length: 14 amino acids.

This clonotype occurred a few times. The genes are TRBV24-1 and TRBJ1-2; 7 bases are shared with TRBD1. Germline CDR1 reads KGHDR; CDR2 reads SFDVKD. V was clipped by 4 bases and J by 4 bases; unmatched bases: 5. This CDR3 contains 14 residues. CDR3 amino acids: CATSDAGQTYGYTF. CDR3 DNA sequence: TGTGCCACCAGTGACGCGGGACAGACCTATGGCTACACCTTC.

A few counts support this clonotype. The chain couples TRBV7-9 to TRBJ2-2, with TRBD2 as a possible D gene (6 bases). The CDR3 has 17 residues. The germline gives CDR1 SEHNR, CDR2 FQNEAQ (reference sequence). V was clipped by 5 bases and J by 4 bases, with 20 bases between them. The DNA of the CDR3 is TGTGCCAGCAGCCAAGAGCGGGTGCGCCCCCCCACCGGGGAGCTGTTTTTT. Translation gives CASSQERVRPPTGELFF.